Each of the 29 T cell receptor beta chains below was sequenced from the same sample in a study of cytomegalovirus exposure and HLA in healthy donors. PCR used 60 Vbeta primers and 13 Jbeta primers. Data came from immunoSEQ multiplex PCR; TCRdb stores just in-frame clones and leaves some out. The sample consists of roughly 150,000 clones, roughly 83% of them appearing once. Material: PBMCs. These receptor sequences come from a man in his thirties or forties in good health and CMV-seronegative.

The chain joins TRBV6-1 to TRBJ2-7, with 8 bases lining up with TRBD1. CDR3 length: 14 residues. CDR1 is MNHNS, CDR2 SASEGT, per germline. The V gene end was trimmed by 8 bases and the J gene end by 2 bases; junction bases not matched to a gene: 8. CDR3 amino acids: CASRQGIDPYEQYF. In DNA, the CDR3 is TGTGCCAGCCGACAGGGGATTGATCCCTACGAGCAGTACTTC.

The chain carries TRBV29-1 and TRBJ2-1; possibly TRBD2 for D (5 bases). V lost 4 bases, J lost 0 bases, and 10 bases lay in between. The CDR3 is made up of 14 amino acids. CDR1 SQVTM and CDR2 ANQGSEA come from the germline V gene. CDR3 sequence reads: CSVVERNSYNEQFF. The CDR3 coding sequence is TGCAGCGTTGTCGAGCGGAACTCCTACAATGAGCAGTTCTTC.

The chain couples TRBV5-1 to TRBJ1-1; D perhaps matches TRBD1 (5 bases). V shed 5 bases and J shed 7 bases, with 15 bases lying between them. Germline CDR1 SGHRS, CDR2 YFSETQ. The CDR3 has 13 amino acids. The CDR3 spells CASRNGRTGEAFF. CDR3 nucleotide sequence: TGCGCCAGCAGAAACGGGAGAACAGGTGAAGCTTTCTTT.

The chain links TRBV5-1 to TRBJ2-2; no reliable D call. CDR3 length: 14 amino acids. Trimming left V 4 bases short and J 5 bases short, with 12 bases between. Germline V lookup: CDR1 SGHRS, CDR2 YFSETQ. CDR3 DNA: TGCGCCAGCAGCGTTTCACAGCCAACCGGGGAGCTGTTTTTT. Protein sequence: CASSVSQPTGELFF. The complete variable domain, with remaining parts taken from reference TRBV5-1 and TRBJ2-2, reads KAGVTQTPRYLIKTRGQQVTLSCSPISGHRSVSWYQQTPGQGLQFLFEYFSETQRNKGNFPGRFSGRQFSNSRSEMNVSTLELGDSALYLCASSVSQPTGELFFGEGSRLTVL.

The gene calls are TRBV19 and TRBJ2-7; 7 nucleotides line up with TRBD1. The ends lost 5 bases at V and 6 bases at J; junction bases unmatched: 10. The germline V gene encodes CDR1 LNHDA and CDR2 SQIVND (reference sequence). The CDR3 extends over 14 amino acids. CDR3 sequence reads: CASSVGQATSEQYF. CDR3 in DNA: TGTGCCAGTAGTGTCGGACAGGCAACTAGCGAGCAGTACTTC.

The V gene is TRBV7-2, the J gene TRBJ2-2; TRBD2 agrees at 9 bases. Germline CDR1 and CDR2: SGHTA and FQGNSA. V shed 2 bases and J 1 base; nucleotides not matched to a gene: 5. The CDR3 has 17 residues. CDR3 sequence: CASSLTPAGGNTGELFF. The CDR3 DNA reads TGTGCCAGCAGCTTAACACCAGCGGGGGGGAACACCGGGGAGCTGTTTTTT.

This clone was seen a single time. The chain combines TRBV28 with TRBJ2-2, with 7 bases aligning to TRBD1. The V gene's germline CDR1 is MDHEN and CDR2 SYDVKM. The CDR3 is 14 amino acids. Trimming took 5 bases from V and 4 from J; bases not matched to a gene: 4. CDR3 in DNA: TGTGCCAGCAGTCTCACAGGGGCCACCGGGGAGCTGTTTTTT. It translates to CASSLTGATGELFF.

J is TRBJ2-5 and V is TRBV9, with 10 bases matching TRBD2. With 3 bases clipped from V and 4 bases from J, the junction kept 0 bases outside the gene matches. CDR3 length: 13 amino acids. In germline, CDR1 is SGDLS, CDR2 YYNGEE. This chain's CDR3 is CASSGLAGETQYF. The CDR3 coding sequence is TGTGCCAGCAGCGGACTAGCGGGAGAGACCCAGTACTTC.

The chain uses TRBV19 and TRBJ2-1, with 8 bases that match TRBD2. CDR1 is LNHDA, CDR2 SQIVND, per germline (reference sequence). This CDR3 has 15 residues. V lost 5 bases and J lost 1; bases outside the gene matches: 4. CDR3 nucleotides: TGTGCCAGTAGTGGGGTAGCGGGATCCTACAATGAGCAGTTCTTC. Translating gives CASSGVAGSYNEQFF.

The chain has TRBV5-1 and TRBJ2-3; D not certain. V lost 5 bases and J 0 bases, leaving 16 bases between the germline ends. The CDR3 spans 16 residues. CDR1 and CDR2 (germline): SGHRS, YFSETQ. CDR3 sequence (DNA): TGCGCCAGCAGTTCGGTCGTTCGGGTTAGCACAGATACGCAGTATTTT. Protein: CASSSVVRVSTDTQYF.

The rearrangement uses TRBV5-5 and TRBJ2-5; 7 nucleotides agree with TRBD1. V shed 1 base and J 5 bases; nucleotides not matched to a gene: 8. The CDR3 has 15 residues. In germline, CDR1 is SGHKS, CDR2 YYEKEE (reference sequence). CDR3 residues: CASSLWQGVEETQYF. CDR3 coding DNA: TGTGCCAGCAGCTTGTGGCAGGGGGTAGAGGAGACCCAGTACTTC.

The CDR3 loop is CATSQGQYNEQFF. The CDR3 region has the DNA TGTGCCACCAGCCAAGGACAGTACAATGAGCAGTTCTTC. This chain connects TRBV15 to TRBJ2-1, with D perhaps TRBD1 (6 bases). The CDR3 consists of 13 residues. Germline V gene lookup returns CDR1 LNHNV and CDR2 YYDKDF (reference sequence). V gave up 5 bases and J gave up 4 bases, with 9 bases separating them.

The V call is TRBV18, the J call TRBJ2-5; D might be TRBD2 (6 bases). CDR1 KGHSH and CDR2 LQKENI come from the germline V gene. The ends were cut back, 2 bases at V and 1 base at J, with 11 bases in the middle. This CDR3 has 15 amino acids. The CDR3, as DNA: TGTGCCAGCTCACCAGGGAGGCGGGGCCAAGAGACCCAGTACTTC. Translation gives CASSPGRRGQETQYF.

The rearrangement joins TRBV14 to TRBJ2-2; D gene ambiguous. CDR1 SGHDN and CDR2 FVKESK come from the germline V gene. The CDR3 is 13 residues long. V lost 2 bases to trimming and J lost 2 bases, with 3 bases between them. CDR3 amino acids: CASSQPNTGELFF. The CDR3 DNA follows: TGTGCCAGCAGCCAACCTAACACCGGGGAGCTGTTTTTT.

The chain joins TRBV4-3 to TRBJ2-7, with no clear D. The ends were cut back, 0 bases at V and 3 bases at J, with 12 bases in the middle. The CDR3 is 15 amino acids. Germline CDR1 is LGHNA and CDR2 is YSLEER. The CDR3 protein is CASSQDFVSDYEQYF. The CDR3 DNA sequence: TGCGCCAGCAGCCAAGATTTTGTGAGCGACTACGAGCAGTACTTC.

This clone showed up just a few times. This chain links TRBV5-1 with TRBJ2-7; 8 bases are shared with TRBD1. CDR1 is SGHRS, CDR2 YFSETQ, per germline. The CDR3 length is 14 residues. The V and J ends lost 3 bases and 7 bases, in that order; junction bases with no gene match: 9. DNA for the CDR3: TGCGCCAGCAGCTCGCGGGACAGGACAGGAGAGCAGTACTTC. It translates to CASSSRDRTGEQYF.

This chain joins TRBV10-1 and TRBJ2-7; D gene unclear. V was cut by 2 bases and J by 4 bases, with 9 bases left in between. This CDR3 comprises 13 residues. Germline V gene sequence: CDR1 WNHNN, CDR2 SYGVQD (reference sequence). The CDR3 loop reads CASSEGLNYEQYF. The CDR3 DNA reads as TGCGCCAGCAGTGAGGGCCTGAATTACGAGCAGTACTTC.

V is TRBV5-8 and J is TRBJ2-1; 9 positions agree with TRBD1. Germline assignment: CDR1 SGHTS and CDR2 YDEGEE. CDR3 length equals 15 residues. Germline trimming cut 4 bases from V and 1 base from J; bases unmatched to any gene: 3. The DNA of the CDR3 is TGTGCCAGCAGCCCCGGACAGGGGTCCTACAATGAGCAGTTCTTC. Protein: CASSPGQGSYNEQFF.

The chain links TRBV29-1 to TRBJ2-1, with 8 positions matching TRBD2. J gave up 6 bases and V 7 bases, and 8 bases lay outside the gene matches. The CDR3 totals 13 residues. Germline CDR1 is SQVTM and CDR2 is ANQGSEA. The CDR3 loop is CSAHAGGINEQFF. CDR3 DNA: TGCAGCGCCCACGCGGGAGGAATCAATGAGCAGTTCTTC.

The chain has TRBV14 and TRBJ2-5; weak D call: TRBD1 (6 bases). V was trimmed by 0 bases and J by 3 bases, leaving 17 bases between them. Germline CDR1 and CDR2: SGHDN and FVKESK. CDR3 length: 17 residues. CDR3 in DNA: TGTGCCAGCAGCCAAGAGGACTTGGGGGCGAAAGAAGAGACCCAGTACTTC. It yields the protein CASSQEDLGAKEETQYF.

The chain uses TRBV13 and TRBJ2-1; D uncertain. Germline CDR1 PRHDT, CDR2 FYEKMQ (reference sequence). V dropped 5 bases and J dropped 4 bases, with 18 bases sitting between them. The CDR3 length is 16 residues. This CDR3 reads CASSVSHSGWYNEQFF. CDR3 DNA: TGTGCCAGCAGCGTATCCCACAGTGGCTGGTACAATGAGCAGTTCTTC.

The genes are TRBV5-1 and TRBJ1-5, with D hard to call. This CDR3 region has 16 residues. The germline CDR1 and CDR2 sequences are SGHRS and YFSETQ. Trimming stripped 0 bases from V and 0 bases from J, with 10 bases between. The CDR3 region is CASSLGGSHSNQPQHF. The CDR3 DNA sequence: TGCGCCAGCAGCTTGGGAGGATCCCATAGCAATCAGCCCCAGCATTTT.

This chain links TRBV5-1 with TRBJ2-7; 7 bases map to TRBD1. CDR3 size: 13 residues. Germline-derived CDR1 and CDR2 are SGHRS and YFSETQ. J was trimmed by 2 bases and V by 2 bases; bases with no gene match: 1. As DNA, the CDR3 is TGCGCCAGCAGCTTAACAGGGGCCTACGAGCAGTACTTC. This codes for CASSLTGAYEQYF.

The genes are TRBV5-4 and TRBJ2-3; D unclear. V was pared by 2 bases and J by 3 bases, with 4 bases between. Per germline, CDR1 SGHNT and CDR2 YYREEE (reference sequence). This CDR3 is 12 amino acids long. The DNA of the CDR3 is TGTGCCAGCAGCTTCAGAACAGATACGCAGTATTTT. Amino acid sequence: CASSFRTDTQYF.

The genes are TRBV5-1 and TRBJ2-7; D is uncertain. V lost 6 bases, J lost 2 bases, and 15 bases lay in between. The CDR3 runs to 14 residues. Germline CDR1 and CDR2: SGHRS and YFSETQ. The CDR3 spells CASTMGDGAYEQYF. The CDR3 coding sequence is TGCGCCAGCACGATGGGTGACGGAGCCTACGAGCAGTACTTC.

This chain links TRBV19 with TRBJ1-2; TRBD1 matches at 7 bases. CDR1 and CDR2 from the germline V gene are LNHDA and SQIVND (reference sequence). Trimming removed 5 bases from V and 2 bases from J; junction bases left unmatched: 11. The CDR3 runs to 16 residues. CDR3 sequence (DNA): TGTGCCAGTAGTGGCGGGGCAGGGGGAATGAACTATGGCTACACCTTC. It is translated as CASSGGAGGMNYGYTF.

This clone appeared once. CDR3 in amino acids: CASSPRGAGYGYTF. In DNA form, the CDR3 reads TGTGCCAGCAGCCCCAGGGGTGCGGGCTATGGCTACACCTTC. This rearrangement joins TRBV5-5 to TRBJ1-2; D might be TRBD1 (6 bases). Trimming took off 4 bases at V and 4 bases at J, with 14 bases between the two ends. CDR1 and CDR2 (germline): SGHKS, YYEKEE (reference sequence). This CDR3 contains 14 residues.

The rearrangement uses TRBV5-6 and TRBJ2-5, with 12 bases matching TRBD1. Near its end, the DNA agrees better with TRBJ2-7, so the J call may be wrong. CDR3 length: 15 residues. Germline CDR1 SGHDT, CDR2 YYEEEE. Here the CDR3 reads CASSLWGQGANEQYF. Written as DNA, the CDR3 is TGTGCCAGCAGCTTGTGGGGACAGGGGGCTAACGAGCAGTACTTC.

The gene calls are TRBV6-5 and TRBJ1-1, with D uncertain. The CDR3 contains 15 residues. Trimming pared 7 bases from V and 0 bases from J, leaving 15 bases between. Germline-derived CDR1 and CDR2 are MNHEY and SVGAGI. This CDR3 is CASTDQLGMNTEAFF. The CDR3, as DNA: TGTGCCAGCACCGACCAACTAGGGATGAACACTGAAGCTTTCTTT.